This note documents a single T cell receptor beta chain sequence. This record belongs to a study of T cell changes during pregnancy in multiple sclerosis. Germline CDR1 and CDR2: SEHNR and FQNEAQ (reference sequence). This CDR3 spans 16 amino acids. After removal of 5 bases from V and 5 bases from J, the junction contained 8 bases not matched to a gene. Assay: immunoSEQ multiplex PCR; the TCRdb copy retains only in-frame clones and omits some. Of roughly 59,000 clones in the sample, about 90% are singletons; the top ten hold about 1.3%. The J gene is TRBJ1-4, the V gene TRBV7-9; 10 bases are shared with TRBD1. Sample: peripheral blood, taken in the third trimester of pregnancy. This TCR was recovered from a female donor in good health, enrolled as a control in a pregnancy study. DNA of the CDR3: TGTGCCAGCAGCCGCCTCCCGACAGGGGGCAATGAAAAACTGTTTTTT. It codes for CASSRLPTGGNEKLFF.